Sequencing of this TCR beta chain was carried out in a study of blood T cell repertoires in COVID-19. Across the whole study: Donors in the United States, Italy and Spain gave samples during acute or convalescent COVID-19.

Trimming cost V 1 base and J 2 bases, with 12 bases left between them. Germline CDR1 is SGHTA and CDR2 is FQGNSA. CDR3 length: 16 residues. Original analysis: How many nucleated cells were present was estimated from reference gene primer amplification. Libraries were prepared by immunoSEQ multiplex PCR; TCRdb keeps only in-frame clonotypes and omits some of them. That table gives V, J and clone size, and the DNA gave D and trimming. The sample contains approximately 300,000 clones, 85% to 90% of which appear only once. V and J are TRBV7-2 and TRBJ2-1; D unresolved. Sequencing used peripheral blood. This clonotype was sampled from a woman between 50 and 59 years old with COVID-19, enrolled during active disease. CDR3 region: CASSLGPLKTYNEQFF. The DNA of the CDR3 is TGTGCCAGCAGCTTAGGGCCGCTCAAAACCTACAATGAGCAGTTCTTC.